The entry below describes one T cell receptor beta chain. Its antigen is as yet unknown. Specified time point: newly diagnosed, previously untreated cHL patient sample. Isolation of CD4+ T cells from thawed PBMCs was performed by magnetic negative selection. This CDR3 is built from 14 residues. V lost 5 bases and J lost 4, with 12 bases in between. Germline V gene data show CDR1 as MNHEY and CDR2 as SMNVEV (reference sequence). Clones were sequenced by immunoSEQ multiplex PCR, and TCRdb holds only the in-frame ones, with some missing. In the table there are over 15,000 clones, around 92% of which are singletons. The entry originates in a study of PD-1 blockade in classical Hodgkin lymphoma. Study results and limitations: Before treatment, TCR diversity in newly diagnosed patients was reportedly lower than in healthy donors.

This sequence was found in a human donor with classical Hodgkin lymphoma. This chain joins TRBV27 and TRBJ1-5, with D possibly TRBD1 on 5 matching bases. The specimen was CD4+ T cells from blood. For the CDR3, the DNA is TGTGCCAGCAGTGAGGGACTGCCGAATCAGCCCCAGCATTTT. It codes for CASSEGLPNQPQHF.